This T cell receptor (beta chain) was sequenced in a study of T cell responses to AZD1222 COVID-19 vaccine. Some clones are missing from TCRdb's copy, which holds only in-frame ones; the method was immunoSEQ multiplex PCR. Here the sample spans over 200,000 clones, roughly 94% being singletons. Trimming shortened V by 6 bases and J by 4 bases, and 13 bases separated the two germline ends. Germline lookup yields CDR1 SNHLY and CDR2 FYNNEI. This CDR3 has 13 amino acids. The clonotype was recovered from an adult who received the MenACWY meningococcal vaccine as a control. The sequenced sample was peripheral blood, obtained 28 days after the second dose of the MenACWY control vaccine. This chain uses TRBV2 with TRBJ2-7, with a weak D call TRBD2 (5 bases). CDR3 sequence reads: CASSVRERYEQYF. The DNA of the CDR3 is TGTGCCAGCAGCGTGAGGGAACGATACGAGCAGTACTTC.